These 4 T cell receptor beta chains were all obtained from the same sample, sequenced in a study of identical twins. TCRdb re-analysed the 5' RACE reads in MiXCR, keeping a single row per CDR3 protein. The sample has fewer than 800,000 distinct CDR3 sequences; under 8.5% are singletons. These data were also reused for a study on yellow fever vaccine responses in identical twins.

The sample was PBMCs. The receptors derive from a woman younger than 30 in good health.

In this sample, this clonotype turned up a few times. V gene TRBV20-1 combines with J gene TRBJ2-1; maybe TRBD2 (6 bases). Trimming removed 7 bases from V and 1 base from J, with 14 bases in between. The germline V gene encodes CDR1 DFQATT and CDR2 SNEGSKA (reference sequence). The CDR3 contains 14 residues. As DNA, the CDR3 is TGCAGTGGGAAAGATCGGGGGTCCTACAATGAGCAGTTCTTC. Amino acids: CSGKDRGSYNEQFF.

The chain has TRBV5-1 and TRBJ1-1; TRBD1 matches at 8 bases. This CDR3 region has 15 residues. The junction had 6 bases not matched to a gene; V was cut back by 4 bases and J by 1 base. Per the germline V gene, CDR1 is SGHRS and CDR2 is YFSETQ. The CDR3 nucleotides read TGCGCCAGCAGCGGGAGGACAGGGCGGAACACTGAAGCTTTCTTT. This sequence encodes CASSGRTGRNTEAFF.

This clonotype occurred a few times. The chain has TRBV7-2 and TRBJ1-4; D gene uncertain. With 4 bases removed from V and 10 bases from J, the gap between germline ends came to 16 bases. This CDR3 comprises 14 residues. Germline assignment: CDR1 SGHTA and CDR2 FQGNSA. This CDR3 reads CASSSSGTGVKLFF. DNA for the CDR3: TGTGCCAGCAGCTCCAGTGGTACTGGCGTAAAACTGTTTTTT.

This clonotype was recorded a few times. This rearrangement joins TRBV20-1 to TRBJ2-7, with a weak D call TRBD1 (5 bases). V lost 1 base and J lost 0, with 13 bases in between. The CDR3 consists of 15 residues. CDR1 is DFQATT, CDR2 SNEGSKA, per germline (reference sequence). The CDR3 loop reads CSARGARAYSYEQYF. The CDR3 coding sequence is TGCAGTGCTAGAGGGGCCAGGGCATACTCCTACGAGCAGTACTTC.